The 23 T cell receptor beta chains in this list originate from one sample, sequenced in a study of blood T cell repertoires in COVID-19. Some clones are missing from TCRdb's copy, which holds only in-frame ones; the method was immunoSEQ multiplex PCR. Of approximately 68,000 clones in the sample, 83% were seen once. Sequencing was performed on peripheral blood. These receptors all come from a woman in her sixties with acute or convalescent COVID-19.

V and J are TRBV6-5 and TRBJ2-4, with a tentative D call TRBD2 (6 bases). The CDR3 has 11 residues. CDR1 is MNHEY and CDR2 is SVGAGI in the germline V gene. The V and J ends lost 6 bases and 13 bases respectively, with 13 bases between them. CDR3 DNA sequence: TGTGCCAGCAGGACCAGGGAGGTGCAGTACTTC. This sequence encodes CASRTREVQYF.

The rearrangement joins TRBV19 to TRBJ2-3; D is possibly TRBD2 (5 bases). V gave up 4 bases and J gave up 0 bases, with 17 bases separating them. The CDR3 is made up of 17 amino acids. The V gene's germline CDR1 is LNHDA and CDR2 SQIVND (reference sequence). CDR3 protein: CASSRARGSTSTDTQYF. The CDR3 nucleotides are TGTGCCAGTAGTAGGGCTCGGGGTTCTACTAGCACAGATACGCAGTATTTT.

This clone showed up just once. This chain joins TRBV20-1 and TRBJ1-5; D call uncertain. Germline values: CDR1 DFQATT, CDR2 SNEGSKA (reference sequence). V dropped 3 bases and J dropped 2 bases, with 14 bases sitting between them. The CDR3 covers 15 residues. The CDR3 region has the DNA TGCAGTGCTAGTGATTGGGCATTAGGCAATCAGCCCCAGCATTTT. It yields the protein CSASDWALGNQPQHF.

On this clone itself: A read error may produce the germline difference seen at one junction end. This rearrangement joins TRBV2 to TRBJ1-3; D unclear. This CDR3 is 13 amino acids long. Germline V gene lookup returns CDR1 SNHLY and CDR2 FYNNEI. CDR3 DNA: TGTGCCAGCAGGGAGGATCTCAGTGGACCCCCGGATTTT. Encoded protein: CASREDLSGPPDF.

This clone was detected once. In DNA form, the CDR3 reads TGTGCCAGCAGCCTGACAGGGTCAGCTTTCTTT. This translates into CASSLTGSAFF. This rearrangement joins TRBV7-2 to TRBJ1-1; 7 bases are a match to TRBD1. Germline CDR1 SGHTA, CDR2 FQGNSA. The CDR3 has 11 residues. The junction had 4 bases not matched to a gene; V was cut back by 5 bases and J by 10 bases.

The genes are TRBV30 and TRBJ1-2; perhaps TRBD1 as D (6 bases). CDR3 length equals 12 residues. Germline loops: CDR1 GTSNPN, CDR2 SVGIG (reference sequence). Between the trimmed V and J ends, which lost 3 bases and 3 bases, there was a span of 8 bases. In DNA form, the CDR3 reads TGTGCCTGGAGAGGGACATACTATGGCTACACCTTC. It translates to CAWRGTYYGYTF.

V usage is TRBV19 and J usage is TRBJ2-4; 9 bases agree with TRBD2. Germline V lookup: CDR1 LNHDA, CDR2 SQIVND (reference sequence). The CDR3 is made up of 14 amino acids. Trimming at V came to 3 bases and at J to 6 bases, leaving 3 bases not matched to a gene. CDR3 sequence (DNA): TGTGCCAGTAGTATCCCGGGACTAGCAAACATTCAGTACTTC. It is translated as CASSIPGLANIQYF.

This clone was recorded a few times. This rearrangement joins TRBV14 to TRBJ2-3; D gene unclear. Between the trimmed V and J ends, which lost 1 base and 2 bases, there was a span of 16 bases. The CDR3 has 17 amino acids. Germline loops: CDR1 SGHDN, CDR2 FVKESK. Here the CDR3 DNA reads TGTGCCAGCAGCCAAGTACCTAGGCTGCAATACACAGATACGCAGTATTTT. This encodes CASSQVPRLQYTDTQYF. The full variable domain, rest sourced from reference TRBV14 and TRBJ2-3, is EAGVTQFPSHSVIEKGQTVTLRCDPISGHDNLYWYRRVMGKEIKFLLHFVKESKQDESGMPNNRFLAERTGGTYSTLKVQPAELEDSGVYFCASSQVPRLQYTDTQYFGPGTRLTVL.

This clone was seen a single time. The V and J genes are TRBV2 and TRBJ2-5, with 11 bases identical to TRBD2. Unmatched junction bases numbered 1, after V lost 5 bases and J lost 5 bases. Looked up from germline, CDR1 is SNHLY and CDR2 is FYNNEI. The CDR3 extends over 13 amino acids. This CDR3 reads CASSWTSGETQYF. The CDR3 nucleotides read TGTGCCAGCAGTTGGACTAGCGGGGAGACCCAGTACTTC.

This rearrangement joins TRBV18 to TRBJ2-5; D remains ambiguous. Trimming stripped 3 bases from V and 1 base from J, with 6 bases between. This CDR3 has 13 amino acids. Germline V lookup: CDR1 KGHSH, CDR2 LQKENI. CDR3 DNA: TGTGCCAGCTCACCCGGTTTCCAAGAGACCCAGTACTTC. Protein sequence: CASSPGFQETQYF.

The gene calls are TRBV11-3 and TRBJ2-3; no clear D gene. CDR3 length equals 16 residues. Germline CDR1 is SGHNT and CDR2 is YENEEA. Trimming stripped 1 base from V and 0 bases from J, with 11 bases between. The CDR3 sequence is CASSLAIARSTDTQYF. The CDR3, as DNA: TGTGCCAGCAGCTTAGCGATAGCCCGGAGCACAGATACGCAGTATTTT.

V is TRBV4-1 and J is TRBJ1-1; D unresolved. Germline V gene data show CDR1 as MGHRA and CDR2 as YSYEKL. Trimming cost V 1 base and J 0 bases, with 12 bases left between them. The CDR3 runs 16 residues. CDR3 coding DNA: TGCGCCAGCAGCCAAGGGAGGCCTCTCATGAACACTGAAGCTTTCTTT. Translated, it gives CASSQGRPLMNTEAFF.

V gene TRBV6-1 combines with J gene TRBJ2-5; a weak D match, TRBD2 (6 bases). The CDR3 spans 14 residues. Trimming took off 3 bases at V and 4 bases at J, with 12 bases between the two ends. The germline gives CDR1 MNHNS, CDR2 SASEGT. This chain's CDR3 is CASSERWRGETQYF. CDR3 sequence (DNA): TGTGCCAGCAGTGAGAGGTGGAGGGGAGAGACCCAGTACTTC.

The chain is built from TRBV19 and TRBJ1-2; unclear D gene. Germline CDR1 reads LNHDA; CDR2 reads SQIVND (reference sequence). The CDR3 has 13 residues. Trimming removed 6 bases at V and 2 bases at J, with 10 bases between. This CDR3 reads CASRYGANYGYTF. The CDR3 DNA is TGTGCCAGTAGGTACGGAGCAAACTATGGCTACACCTTC. Based on the CDR3 plus reference TRBV19 and TRBJ1-2, the full variable domain is DGGITQSPKYLFRKEGQNVTLSCEQNLNHDAMYWYRQDPGQGLRLIYYSQIVNDFQKGDIAEGYSVSREKKESFPLTVTSAQKNPTAFYLCASRYGANYGYTFGSGTRLTVV.

This sequence joins TRBV7-7 and TRBJ2-1; D is possibly TRBD2 (6 bases). CDR1 is SSHAT and CDR2 is FNYEAQ in the germline V gene (reference sequence). V lost 0 bases to trimming and J lost 5 bases, with 11 bases between them. CDR3 length equals 15 residues. The CDR3 sequence is CASSLAEGRNNEQFF. The DNA of the CDR3 is TGTGCCAGCAGCTTAGCGGAGGGACGGAACAATGAGCAGTTCTTC.

The J gene is TRBJ2-3, the V gene TRBV7-9; TRBD1 matches 8 bases. Trimming removed 5 bases from V and 9 bases from J; junction bases left unmatched: 10. The CDR3 runs 14 residues. The germline V gene encodes CDR1 SEHNR and CDR2 FQNEAQ (reference sequence). The CDR3 sequence is CASSPRQGAQTQYF. The CDR3 DNA follows: TGTGCCAGCAGCCCGCGGCAGGGGGCGCAGACGCAGTATTTT.

The V and J genes are TRBV6-5 and TRBJ1-2, with a weak D call TRBD1 (5 bases). CDR3 length: 15 residues. CDR1 and CDR2 from the germline V gene are MNHEY and SVGAGI. The V and J ends lost 2 bases and 3 bases respectively, with 13 bases between them. The CDR3 DNA sequence: TGTGCCAGCAGTTACGGGTGGGGGGAACACTATGGCTACACCTTC. This sequence encodes CASSYGWGEHYGYTF.

The chain has TRBV29-1 and TRBJ2-3; 9 bases are a match to TRBD2. Germline loops: CDR1 SQVTM, CDR2 ANQGSEA. The CDR3 runs to 12 residues. The junction had 1 base not matched to a gene; V was cut back by 4 bases and J by 5 bases. The CDR3 loop is CSVASGVDTQYF. CDR3 DNA: TGCAGCGTTGCTAGCGGGGTAGATACGCAGTATTTT.

This chain joins TRBV7-9 and TRBJ2-3, with 9 bases that match TRBD2. Looked up from germline, CDR1 is SEHNR and CDR2 is FQNEAQ (reference sequence). Trimming removed 2 bases from V and 5 bases from J; junction bases left unmatched: 11. The CDR3 has 17 amino acids. The CDR3 reads CASSLIGRGGRGDTQYF. The CDR3 DNA reads TGTGCCAGCAGCTTAATTGGGCGGGGGGGCCGAGGAGATACGCAGTATTTT.

Concerning this clone itself: Compared with germline, one end of the junction differs, possibly owing to a read error. V and J are TRBV5-6 and TRBJ1-2; tentatively, D is TRBD1 (5 bases). This CDR3 is built from 12 residues. Germline CDR1 is SGHDT and CDR2 is YYEEEE. CDR3: CASSLADGGFHF. CDR3 nucleotide sequence: TGTGCCAGCAGCTTGGCGGACGGGGGGTTCCACTTC.

This clone turned up a few times. This chain uses TRBV29-1 with TRBJ2-7; D is uncertain. V was pared by 6 bases and J by 2 bases, with 11 bases between. The CDR3 length is 12 residues. Germline V gene data show CDR1 as SQVTM and CDR2 as ANQGSEA. The CDR3 here is CSVSRGPYEQYF. The CDR3 DNA follows: TGCAGCGTCTCACGCGGCCCCTACGAGCAGTACTTC.

This rearrangement joins TRBV19 to TRBJ1-1; no definite D call. Germline V gives CDR1 LNHDA, CDR2 SQIVND (reference sequence). The CDR3 is 13 amino acids. V dropped 4 bases and J dropped 1 base, with 7 bases sitting between them. The CDR3 DNA reads TGTGCCAGTAGTAGGGGAGGGAACACTGAAGCTTTCTTT. Amino acids: CASSRGGNTEAFF. The whole variable domain, filled in from reference TRBV19 and TRBJ1-1, reads DGGITQSPKYLFRKEGQNVTLSCEQNLNHDAMYWYRQDPGQGLRLIYYSQIVNDFQKGDIAEGYSVSREKKESFPLTVTSAQKNPTAFYLCASSRGGNTEAFFGQGTRLTVV.

The chain has TRBV19 and TRBJ2-2; weak D call: TRBD2 (6 bases). Trimming took 1 base from V and 0 from J, leaving 6 bases between them. This CDR3 spans 15 amino acids. CDR1 and CDR2 (germline): LNHDA, SQIVND (reference sequence). In DNA form, the CDR3 reads TGTGCCAGTAGTATAGGGGAGGCGAACACCGGGGAGCTGTTTTTT. It translates to CASSIGEANTGELFF.